Included here is one T cell receptor beta chain sequence, with context. Assay used: immunoSEQ multiplex PCR; TCRdb lists only in-frame clones, some missing. The sample lists about 2,500 clones, around 93% occurring once. The sample belongs to a study of tumor T cells in aggressive B-cell lymphoma. This CDR3 is built from 13 residues. Germline V lookup: CDR1 SGDLS, CDR2 YYNGEE. Deletions cut 3 bases from V and 7 bases from J, with 10 bases between. The chain employs TRBV9 and TRBJ2-2; D is unclear. Sequenced input: tumor tissue. This clonotype originated in an adult with diffuse large B cell lymphoma. Written as DNA, the CDR3 is TGTGCCAGCAGCGCGACTGTTGACGGGGAGCTGTTTTTT. It is translated as CASSATVDGELFF.